The subject of this entry is one T cell receptor beta chain. Its antigen is unknown. This record belongs to a study of cytomegalovirus exposure and HLA in healthy donors. Study-wide context: The 100 million to 120 million unique TCR beta sequences, from roughly 170 million T cells, were found by an earlier analysis. Broader study findings: It was reported that TCR beta sequences correctly inferred the HLA-A and HLA-B alleles for most subjects. In a later analysis, an Asian-associated ancestry cluster reportedly showed fewer N-insertions than the roughly 650-donor mean. A missense DCLRE1C variant was associated with V- and J-gene trimming of TCR beta chains in a later analysis, and an independent cohort replicated the association.

This CDR3 is 16 amino acids long. Germline CDR1 SGHNT, CDR2 YYREEE (reference sequence). Unmatched junction bases numbered 4, after V lost 3 bases and J lost 2 bases. The primer mix had 60 Vbeta and 13 Jbeta primers. This table comes from immunoSEQ multiplex PCR, and its TCRdb copy is limited to in-frame clones, with some not included. The sample holds almost 95,000 clones, 55% to 75% seen once. The material sequenced was PBMCs. V usage is TRBV5-4 and J usage is TRBJ2-3; 12 nucleotides match TRBD2. The TCR was taken from a man aged 45-65 years in good health and CMV-seronegative. CDR3 loop: CASSSRTSGTTDTQYF. The DNA for the CDR3 is TGTGCCAGCAGCTCGAGGACTAGCGGGACCACAGATACGCAGTATTTT. Combining the CDR3 with reference TRBV5-4 and TRBJ2-3 gives the whole variable domain ETGVTQSPTHLIKTRGQQVTLRCSSQSGHNTVSWYQQALGQGPQFIFQYYREEENGRGNFPPRFSGLQFPNYSSELNVNALELDDSALYLCASSSRTSGTTDTQYFGPGTRLTVL.